A selection of T cell receptor beta chains follows, all from one sample in a study of cytomegalovirus exposure and HLA in healthy donors. The protocol was immunoSEQ multiplex PCR, while the TCRdb copy is restricted to in-frame clones and leaves out a portion. The sample holds 150,000 to 200,000 clones, roughly 79% seen once. Sequencing was performed on PBMCs. The receptors here all came from a young man in good health and CMV-seropositive. Both conserved end residues are part of each CDR3. The D gene is left open where the match is weak. Only some rows state a clone size, as once, few, many or a class for expanded clones.

d_gene,v_gene,abundance,j_gene,CDR3aa,CDR3nt
TRBD1,TRBV6-1,NA,TRBJ1-5,CASSETGKMSFGSNQPQHF,TGTGCCAGCAGTGAGACAGGGAAGATGTCTTTTGGTAGCAATCAGCCCCAGCATTTT
NA,TRBV27,NA,TRBJ2-2,CASSFSGELFF,TGTGCCAGCAGTTTCTCCGGGGAGCTGTTTTTT
NA,TRBV29-1,NA,TRBJ1-1,CSVIPMNTEAFF,TGCAGCGTTATTCCTATGAACACTGAAGCTTTCTTT
NA,TRBV15,NA,TRBJ2-7,CATSRERPGGYEQYF,TGTGCCACCAGCAGAGAACGTCCCGGAGGGTACGAGCAGTACTTC
NA,TRBV7-9,NA,TRBJ1-1,CASTSLKITEAFF,TGTGCCAGCACCTCCCTAAAAATTACTGAAGCTTTCTTT
NA,TRBV5-8,NA,TRBJ1-1,CASLRGGLPNTEAFF,TGTGCCAGCTTACGGGGGGGACTCCCAAACACTGAAGCTTTCTTT
TRBD1,TRBV11-2,NA,TRBJ1-4,CASSPLASQGGEKLFF,TGTGCCAGCAGCCCCCTCGCCTCCCAGGGGGGTGAAAAACTGTTTTTT
NA,TRBV2,NA,TRBJ1-5,CASRPTGFNQPQHF,TGTGCCAGCAGGCCAACAGGGTTCAATCAGCCCCAGCATTTT
NA,TRBV11-3,NA,TRBJ2-1,CASSFGNEQFF,TGTGCCAGCAGCTTCGGCAATGAGCAGTTCTTC
TRBD1,TRBV5-6,NA,TRBJ1-1,CASSQRDRDQKAFF,TGTGCCAGCAGCCAGAGAGACAGGGACCAAAAAGCTTTCTTT
NA,TRBV7-2,NA,TRBJ1-2,CASSPPTPGVWGYTF,TGTGCCAGCAGCCCCCCCACGCCAGGGGTCTGGGGCTACACCTTC
NA,TRBV29-1,few,TRBJ2-7,CSVEGAGQVYEQYF,TGCAGCGTTGAGGGAGCGGGACAAGTCTACGAGCAGTACTTC
NA,TRBV10-3,once,TRBJ2-1,CATALVGGLDEQFF,TGTGCCACCGCCTTAGTGGGGGGGCTCGATGAGCAGTTCTTC
TRBD1,TRBV10-3,NA,TRBJ2-7,CAISVTGGYDEQYF,TGTGCCATCAGTGTGACAGGGGGCTACGACGAGCAGTACTTC
NA,TRBV4-2,NA,TRBJ1-1,CASSQGSTEAFF,TGTGCCAGCAGCCAAGGGAGCACTGAAGCTTTCTTT
TRBD2,TRBV7-3,NA,TRBJ2-1,CASSSGTSGGNEQFF,TGTGCCAGCAGCTCCGGGACTAGTGGGGGGAATGAGCAGTTCTTC
TRBD1,TRBV5-1,NA,TRBJ2-1,CASSFLPGQGSYNEQFF,TGCGCCAGCAGCTTCCTTCCGGGACAGGGCTCATACAATGAGCAGTTCTTC
NA,TRBV4-1,NA,TRBJ1-1,CASSQLINTEAFF,TGCGCCAGCAGCCAACTTATAAACACTGAAGCTTTCTTT
TRBD1,TRBV5-1,NA,TRBJ2-5,CASNRGKGETQYF,TGCGCCAGCAACAGGGGGAAAGGAGAGACCCAGTACTTC
NA,TRBV5-1,NA,TRBJ1-1,CASSFAGTNTEAFF,TGCGCCAGCAGCTTCGCAGGAACGAACACTGAAGCTTTCTTT
NA,TRBV5-8,NA,TRBJ2-5,CASSPGLRETQYF,TGTGCCAGCAGCCCGGGACTCCGGGAGACCCAGTACTTC
NA,TRBV7-6,NA,TRBJ1-5,CASSLEAWGQRSNQPQHF,TGTGCCAGCAGCTTAGAGGCGTGGGGGCAGAGGAGCAATCAGCCCCAGCATTTT
NA,TRBV9,few,TRBJ1-4,CASSVGWLDRTATNEKLFF,TGTGCCAGCAGCGTAGGTTGGTTGGACAGAACCGCAACTAATGAAAAACTGTTTTTT
NA,TRBV6-6,NA,TRBJ2-1,CASSYASTSDEQFF,TGTGCCAGCAGTTACGCCTCTACTAGTGATGAGCAGTTCTTC
TRBD1,TRBV6-5,NA,TRBJ1-2,CASSYGLTGDGYTF,TGTGCCAGCAGTTACGGGCTCACAGGGGATGGCTACACCTTC
NA,TRBV28,few,TRBJ2-7,CASSSETETYPHYEQYF,TGTGCCAGCAGTTCGGAGACGGAGACTTACCCACACTACGAGCAGTACTTC
TRBD2,TRBV4-3,few,TRBJ2-3,CASSQDYLKRETGDTQYF,TGCGCCAGCAGCCAAGATTACTTAAAGCGGGAGACTGGGGATACGCAGTATTTT
NA,TRBV29-1,NA,TRBJ1-4,CSGQAGDEKLFF,TGCAGCGGACAGGCGGGGGATGAAAAACTGTTTTTT
TRBD2,TRBV19,few,TRBJ2-2,CASSTRSGKGTGELFF,TGTGCCAGTAGCACCCGTAGCGGGAAAGGAACCGGGGAGCTGTTTTTT
TRBD1,TRBV5-1,NA,TRBJ2-7,CASGQADSYEQYF,TGCGCCAGCGGACAGGCAGACTCCTACGAGCAGTACTTC
NA,TRBV6-6,NA,TRBJ2-5,CATTGETQYF,TGTGCCACGACGGGGGAGACCCAGTACTTC
NA,TRBV7-9,NA,TRBJ2-1,CASSPPRGPYNEQFF,TGTGCCAGCAGCCCCCCCAGGGGCCCCTACAATGAGCAGTTCTTC
NA,TRBV27,NA,TRBJ1-2,CASSTTPGSPYGYTF,TGTGCCAGCAGTACAACTCCAGGGTCCCCTTATGGCTACACCTTC
TRBD1,TRBV14,NA,TRBJ2-2,CASSQRGQGSHTGELFF,TGTGCCAGCAGCCAACGGGGACAGGGGTCTCACACCGGGGAGCTGTTTTTT
NA,TRBV6-5,NA,TRBJ2-6,CASSSVAGANVLTF,TGTGCCAGCAGTTCGGTAGCTGGGGCCAACGTCCTGACTTTC
NA,TRBV6-4,NA,TRBJ2-1,CASPFKAEGRSYNEQFF,TGTGCCAGCCCTTTTAAAGCGGAGGGCCGCTCCTACAATGAGCAGTTCTTC
NA,TRBV10-3,NA,TRBJ1-2,CAITEEASFYGYTF,TGTGCCATAACTGAGGAGGCCTCCTTCTATGGCTACACCTTC
NA,TRBV18,NA,TRBJ1-1,CASSPPFNQIPEAFF,TGTGCCAGCTCACCACCGTTCAACCAGATCCCTGAAGCTTTCTTT
NA,TRBV2,NA,TRBJ2-1,CASSEESTTYNEQFF,TGTGCCAGCAGTGAGGAGTCTACAACTTACAATGAGCAGTTCTTC
NA,TRBV11-2,NA,TRBJ2-7,CASSFPLQGGSNEQYF,TGTGCCAGCAGCTTTCCTCTACAGGGTGGTAGCAACGAGCAGTACTTC
NA,TRBV6-6,few,TRBJ2-2,CASSYPVGGPHGELFF,TGTGCCAGCAGTTACCCAGTGGGGGGGCCACACGGGGAGCTGTTTTTT
TRBD1,TRBV19,once,TRBJ1-4,CASRLQGAPNEKLFF,TGTGCCAGTAGACTACAGGGGGCGCCGAATGAAAAACTGTTTTTT
TRBD1,TRBV7-9,NA,TRBJ2-2,CASSKQGAGNTGELFF,TGTGCCAGCAGCAAACAGGGGGCAGGGAACACCGGGGAGCTGTTTTTT
TRBD2,TRBV27,once,TRBJ2-7,CASSKTSGGPYEQYF,TGTGCCAGCAGTAAAACTAGCGGGGGCCCCTACGAGCAGTACTTC
NA,TRBV6-6,NA,TRBJ1-2,CASSRTTRESGYTF,TGTGCCAGCAGTCGAACTACCCGGGAGTCCGGGTACACCTTC
NA,TRBV9,NA,TRBJ2-6,CASSPGTIYSGANVLTF,TGTGCCAGCAGCCCAGGGACAATCTACTCTGGGGCCAACGTCCTGACTTTC